These 8 T cell receptor beta chains came from one sample sequenced in a study of cytomegalovirus exposure and HLA in healthy donors. Both 60 Vbeta primers and 13 Jbeta primers went into the PCR. Repertoires were generated with immunoSEQ multiplex PCR, while TCRdb's copy carries only in-frame clones and drops some. This table holds 150,000 or so clones, approximately 78% found once. What was sequenced was PBMCs. These TCRs come from a woman aged 40 to 50 in good health and CMV-seronegative.

In this sample, this clone turned up a few times. The chain carries TRBV2 and TRBJ1-1, with D perhaps TRBD1 (5 bases). Germline V gives CDR1 SNHLY, CDR2 FYNNEI. Trimming took off 11 bases at V and 1 base at J, with 11 bases between the two ends. CDR3 length: 12 residues. The CDR3 loop is CAANRWNTEAFF. CDR3 coding DNA: TGTGCCGCGAACAGGTGGAACACTGAAGCTTTCTTT.

There are a few counts of this clone. The V call is TRBV7-7, the J call TRBJ2-3; D is perhaps TRBD2 (6 bases). Deletions cut 1 base from V and 4 bases from J, with 15 bases between. The CDR3 covers 16 residues. Germline lookup yields CDR1 SSHAT and CDR2 FNYEAQ (reference sequence). The CDR3 DNA reads TGTGCCAGCAGCTTAGAACCCGGGGGATTTGCAGATACGCAGTATTTT. This translates into CASSLEPGGFADTQYF.

In nucleotides, the CDR3 is TGTGCCATCTACAGAGGGGGTGGAGATGGCTACACCTTC. Its translation: CAIYRGGGDGYTF. The V call is TRBV2, the J call TRBJ1-2; maybe TRBD1 (6 bases). CDR3 length equals 13 residues. Trimming pared 10 bases from V and 6 bases from J, leaving 18 bases between. CDR1 is SNHLY, CDR2 FYNNEI, per germline.

The chain couples TRBV14 to TRBJ2-5, with 8 bases that match TRBD2. Trimming cost V 2 bases and J 5 bases; bases outside gene matches: 4. Per germline, CDR1 SGHDN and CDR2 FVKESK. This CDR3 has 14 amino acids. CDR3 nucleotides: TGTGCCAGCAGCCAATACGGGGGGGGTGAGACCCAGTACTTC. Protein sequence: CASSQYGGGETQYF.

This rearrangement joins TRBV7-3 to TRBJ1-3; TRBD1 matches at 8 bases. CDR3 length equals 17 residues. J lost 0 bases, V lost 1 base, and 5 bases had no gene match. CDR1 SGHTA and CDR2 FQGTGA come from the germline V gene. For the CDR3, the DNA is TGTGCCAGCAGCTTAATGGGGACAGGAATCTCTGGAAACACCATATATTTT. Amino acids: CASSLMGTGISGNTIYF. Filled out from reference TRBV7-3 and TRBJ1-3, the complete variable domain reads GAGVSQTPSNKVTEKGKYVELRCDPISGHTALYWYRQSLGQGPEFLIYFQGTGAADDSGLPNDRFFAVRPEGSVSTLKIQRTERGDSAVYLCASSLMGTGISGNTIYFGEGSWLTVV.

The V and J genes are TRBV5-1 and TRBJ1-4, with 12 bases identical to TRBD1. The CDR3 totals 15 residues. Trimming cost V 6 bases and J 12 bases; bases outside gene matches: 12. Per germline, CDR1 SGHRS and CDR2 YFSETQ. The CDR3 protein is CASTQSGTGGAELFF. The DNA of the CDR3 is TGCGCCAGCACCCAAAGTGGGACAGGGGGCGCGGAACTGTTTTTT. Full variable domain (outside the CDR3, taken from reference TRBV5-1 and TRBJ1-4): KAGVTQTPRYLIKTRGQQVTLSCSPISGHRSVSWYQQTPGQGLQFLFEYFSETQRNKGNFPGRFSGRQFSNSRSEMNVSTLELGDSALYLCASTQSGTGGAELFFGSGTQLSVL.

The V gene is TRBV18, the J gene TRBJ2-2; 9 positions match TRBD1. CDR1 and CDR2 (germline): KGHSH, LQKENI. This CDR3 has 15 amino acids. V trimming: 2 bases; J trimming: 5 bases; junction bases outside the gene matches: 3. CDR3 loop: CASSPGQGFTGELFF. The DNA for the CDR3 is TGTGCCAGCTCACCAGGACAGGGGTTTACCGGGGAGCTGTTTTTT.

The chain couples TRBV4-1 to TRBJ2-4; possibly TRBD1 for D (6 bases). Germline CDR1 reads MGHRA; CDR2 reads YSYEKL. The V end lost 1 base, the J end lost 3 bases, and 16 bases lay between the germline ends. The CDR3 contains 17 residues. The CDR3 coding sequence is TGCGCCAGCAGCCAAGCCCGTGGCCGGACAGACAAAAACATTCAGTACTTC. Protein product: CASSQARGRTDKNIQYF.